This is a list of T cell receptor beta chains from one sample in a study of OX40 agonist ivuxolimab in advanced cancers. Clones were read by immunoSEQ multiplex PCR, and TCRdb kept only the in-frame ones, dropping some. Of about 95,000 clones detected, roughly nine tenths appear once; the ten largest clones hold about 2.4%. Sequenced here: CD4+ or CD8+ T cells sorted from blood, sampled in a trial of the OX40 agonist ivuxolimab. The receptors were gathered from an adult with an advanced solid tumor such as melanoma, head and neck, liver or kidney cancer. Both conserved end residues are part of each CDR3. Each record gives: clone size, V gene, J gene, D gene, CDR3 length, CDR3 DNA, CDR3 protein. The D gene is left open where the match is weak. A row's size may be missing; if present it is once, few, many or a size class.

>once|TRBV6-5|TRBJ1-1|NA|15
TGTGCCAGCAGTACTCAGGGAGGGTCAAACCCTGAAGCTTTCTTT
CASSTQGGSNPEAFF
>NA|TRBV28|TRBJ2-7|NA|12
TGTGCCAGCAGAAAGAGCTCCTACGAGCAGTACTTC
CASRKSSYEQYF
>NA|TRBV9|TRBJ2-7|TRBD2|15
TGTGCCAGCAGCGTAGCCCAGCGGGAAAACGACGAGCAGTACTTC
CASSVAQRENDEQYF
>NA|TRBV6-1|TRBJ2-7|NA|14
TGTGCCAGCACGACGATGGAGAGCCCGGCGGAGCAGTACTTC
CASTTMESPAEQYF
>NA|TRBV2|TRBJ1-2|NA|13
TGTGCCAGCAGTGCTGGCCCTAACTATGGCTACACCTTC
CASSAGPNYGYTF
>once|TRBV5-1|TRBJ1-3|NA|16
TGCGCCAGCAGCTTGCTACTACAGGGCCCCGGAAACACCATATATTTT
CASSLLLQGPGNTIYF
>NA|TRBV20-1|TRBJ2-3|TRBD1|11
TGCAGTGCTAGGACCGGGACAGTGCAGTATTTT
CSARTGTVQYF
>NA|TRBV30|TRBJ1-4|NA|12
TGTGCCTGGAACCGCGGAGGCGAAAAACTGTTTTTT
CAWNRGGEKLFF
>NA|TRBV5-4|TRBJ2-7|TRBD2|15
TGTGCCAGCAGCTTGGCCACTAGCGGGAGGTACGAGCAGTACTTC
CASSLATSGRYEQYF
>NA|TRBV28|TRBJ1-5|NA|15
TGTGCCAGCAGTTTTCTCAGGGGTTTAAGTCAGCCCCAGCATTTT
CASSFLRGLSQPQHF
>NA|TRBV7-2|TRBJ1-3|NA|11
TGTGCCAGCAGCTATGGAAACACCATATATTTT
CASSYGNTIYF
>NA|TRBV28|TRBJ2-5|TRBD1|15
TGTGCCAGCAGTTTGACAGGGGCGCGTAGGGGGACCCAGTACTTC
CASSLTGARRGTQYF
>NA|TRBV25-1|TRBJ2-5|NA|14
TGTGCCAGCAGTGCGATGGTAGGTCAAGAGACCCAGTACTTC
CASSAMVGQETQYF
>NA|TRBV2|TRBJ2-7|NA|14
TGTGCCAGCAGTGGTTTAGGTTCCGGGGACGAGCAGTACTTC
CASSGLGSGDEQYF
>NA|TRBV28|TRBJ1-1|NA|15
TGTGCCAGCAGGGCCCGGGGAGGGCTGAACACTGAAGCTTTCTTT
CASRARGGLNTEAFF
>NA|TRBV2|TRBJ2-1|TRBD2|13
TGTGCCGACGGTCGGGAGGGATACAATGAGCAGTTCTTC
CADGREGYNEQFF
>NA|TRBV5-1|TRBJ1-3|NA|19
TGCGCCAGCAGCTTGTCACCGCGGTCAGGGATGGGCGCTGGAAACACCATATATTTT
CASSLSPRSGMGAGNTIYF
>NA|TRBV6-1|TRBJ2-5|NA|17
TGTGCCAGCAGTGAGGGTAGTGGGTTCGCGGAGGGAGAGACCCAGTACTTC
CASSEGSGFAEGETQYF
>NA|TRBV23-1|TRBJ2-7|NA|16
TGCGCCAGCAGTCAATATGGAAAGGGTGGGTCCTACGAGCAGTACTTC
CASSQYGKGGSYEQYF
>NA|TRBV7-2|TRBJ2-1|TRBD2|15
TGTGCCAGCAGCTCCCAGCGGGAGGCCTACAATGAGCAGTTCTTC
CASSSQREAYNEQFF
>NA|TRBV19|TRBJ2-7|NA|14
TGTGCCAGCAGAGGGAGAGAAAACCTCTACGAGCAGTACTTC
CASRGRENLYEQYF
>NA|TRBV5-1|TRBJ2-5|NA|14
TGCGCCAGCAGCTTGGGATGGGGTCAAGAGACCCAGTACTTC
CASSLGWGQETQYF
>NA|TRBV5-1|TRBJ2-7|NA|14
TGCGCCAGCAGCTGGGGCACAGGGTCCTACGAGCAGTACTTC
CASSWGTGSYEQYF
>NA|TRBV11-2|TRBJ2-1|NA|13
TGTGCCAGCAGCTTAGCGTCTACGCCTGAGCAGTTCTTC
CASSLASTPEQFF
>once|TRBV6-6|TRBJ2-5|NA|14
TGTGCCAGCAATAAAAGGGGGGGGCAAGAGACCCAGTACTTC
CASNKRGGQETQYF
>few|TRBV4-1|TRBJ2-1|NA|16
TGCGCCAGCAGCCAAGCTGGGACATTACCGAGGAATGAGCAGTTCTTC
CASSQAGTLPRNEQFF
>NA|TRBV19|TRBJ1-2|TRBD1|15
TGTGCCTCGAAGGGGGCAAGGCCGCCTAACTATGGCTACACCTTC
CASKGARPPNYGYTF
>once|TRBV5-1|TRBJ2-3|TRBD2|15
TGCGCCAGCAGCTACGGACTAGCGGGAGCAGATACGCAGTATTTT
CASSYGLAGADTQYF
>NA|TRBV7-2|TRBJ2-3|TRBD2|15
TGTGCCAGCAGCTTAACTAGCGGGAGGCTAGATACGCAGTATTTT
CASSLTSGRLDTQYF
>NA|TRBV7-9|TRBJ2-3|NA|15
TGTGCCAGCAGCTTTAGCGGAGCAACCACAGATACGCAGTATTTT
CASSFSGATTDTQYF
>NA|TRBV9|TRBJ2-2|NA|15
TGTGCCAGCAGCGTAGTTGGCGGGACGGGCGGGGAGCTGTTTTTT
CASSVVGGTGGELFF
>NA|TRBV19|TRBJ2-7|NA|12
TGTGCCAGTAGAGGGAGCTCCTACGAGCAGTACTTC
CASRGSSYEQYF
>NA|TRBV19|TRBJ2-1|TRBD2|18
TGTGCCAGTAGTATAGGATCGGTAAGACTAGCGGGAGGGCCAGGGCAGTTCTTC
CASSIGSVRLAGGPGQFF
>NA|TRBV10-3|TRBJ2-7|NA|14
TGTGCCATCAGCTCAAGCGGCAGCTCCTACGAGCAGTACTTC
CAISSSGSSYEQYF
>NA|TRBV5-1|TRBJ1-2|NA|17
TGCGCCAGCAGCTTGGCCGGGCCCAACAAAGCTAACTATGGCTACACCTTC
CASSLAGPNKANYGYTF
>NA|TRBV2|TRBJ2-7|NA|14
TGTGCCAGCAGTAAGGGTCCTTTGCGTTACGAGCAGTACTTC
CASSKGPLRYEQYF
>once|TRBV6-5|TRBJ1-3|NA|14
TGTGCCAGCTATTTACAACGCTCTGGAAACACCATATATTTT
CASYLQRSGNTIYF
>NA|TRBV6-1|TRBJ2-3|TRBD2|18
TGTGCCAGCAGTGCAACTCTGCCGGGACTAGCGGGTACAGATACGCAGTATTTT
CASSATLPGLAGTDTQYF
>NA|TRBV19|TRBJ1-1|NA|13
TGTGCCAGTAGTATCGGGGGGAACACTGAAGCTTTCTTT
CASSIGGNTEAFF
>NA|TRBV28|TRBJ2-3|NA|13
TGTGCCAGCAGTTTGAGGGCTCCAGATACGCAGTATTTT
CASSLRAPDTQYF
>NA|TRBV10-2|TRBJ1-2|TRBD1|19
TGCGCCAGCAGTGACTTGGGACAGGGGGCTTATTCCGCTAACTATGGCTACACCTTC
CASSDLGQGAYSANYGYTF
>NA|TRBV7-2|TRBJ1-1|NA|12
TGTGCCAGCAGACTGAACACAAATGAAGCTTTCTTT
CASRLNTNEAFF
>NA|TRBV30|TRBJ2-6|NA|14
TGTGCCTGGAGTCGGGGTACTGGGGCCAACGTCCTGACTTTC
CAWSRGTGANVLTF
>NA|TRBV6-5|TRBJ2-5|NA|14
TGTGCCAGCAGTCCCACCGCCCAGGAAGAGACCCAGTACTTC
CASSPTAQEETQYF
>NA|TRBV28|TRBJ2-2|NA|15
TGTGCCAGCAGGCCCAGACTGCCTAACGGGGGGGAGCTGTTTTTT
CASRPRLPNGGELFF
>NA|TRBV10-1|TRBJ2-3|NA|16
TGCGCCAGCAGTGATTCACGGAATTTGATCACAGATACGCAGTATTTT
CASSDSRNLITDTQYF
>NA|TRBV13|TRBJ2-7|NA|11
TGTGCCAGCAGCGTTATCCGTGAGCAGTACTTC
CASSVIREQYF